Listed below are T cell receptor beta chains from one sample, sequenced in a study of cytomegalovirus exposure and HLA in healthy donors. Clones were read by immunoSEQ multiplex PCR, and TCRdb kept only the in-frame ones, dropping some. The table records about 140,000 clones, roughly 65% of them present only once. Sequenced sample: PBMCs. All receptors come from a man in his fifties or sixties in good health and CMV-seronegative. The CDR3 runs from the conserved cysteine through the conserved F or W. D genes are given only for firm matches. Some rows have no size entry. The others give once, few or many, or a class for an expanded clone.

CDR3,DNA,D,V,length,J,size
CASSLNSGETQYF,TGTGCCAGCAGCTTAAATTCGGGGGAGACCCAGTACTTC,.,TRBV7-9,13,TRBJ2-5,.
CASTLGDRGSYEQYF,TGTGCCAGCACCCTAGGGGACAGGGGGAGTTACGAGCAGTACTTC,TRBD1,TRBV28,15,TRBJ2-7,.
CASSLAEGGDTEAFF,TGCGCCAGCAGCTTGGCGGAGGGGGGGGACACTGAAGCTTTCTTT,.,TRBV5-1,15,TRBJ1-1,.
CASSLAPGLSNTGELFF,TGTGCCAGCAGCTTAGCCCCCGGACTATCGAACACCGGGGAGCTGTTTTTT,.,TRBV7-7,17,TRBJ2-2,.
CASSLPPGATNYGYTF,TGCGCCAGCAGCTTACCTCCAGGCGCGACTAACTATGGCTACACCTTC,.,TRBV5-1,16,TRBJ1-2,.
CASSGQGSDTQYF,TGTGCCAGCAGTGGCCAGGGGTCCGATACGCAGTATTTT,.,TRBV2,13,TRBJ2-3,.
CASGLTVATFPNEQFF,TGTGCTAGTGGTTTGACTGTAGCGACCTTCCCCAATGAGCAGTTCTTC,.,TRBV12-5,16,TRBJ2-1,.
CASSIQKGHTYEQYF,TGTGCCAGTAGTATCCAAAAGGGACATACCTACGAGCAGTACTTC,.,TRBV19,15,TRBJ2-7,.
CASSIAWGDQPQHF,TGTGCCAGTAGTATAGCCTGGGGGGATCAGCCCCAGCATTTT,.,TRBV19,14,TRBJ1-5,few
CASSSDSGSSGANVLTF,TGTGCCAGCAGTTCGGACAGCGGCAGCTCTGGGGCCAACGTCCTGACTTTC,.,TRBV27,17,TRBJ2-6,.
CASRQTVFGEQYF,TGTGCCAGCAGGCAGACAGTATTCGGCGAGCAGTACTTC,.,TRBV6-5,13,TRBJ2-7,few
CASSADAGQGGHSPLHF,TGTGCCAGCAGCGCGGATGCAGGACAGGGGGGTCATTCACCCCTCCACTTT,TRBD1,TRBV9,17,TRBJ1-6,.
CASSERREKLFF,TGTGCCAGCAGTGAAAGGAGAGAAAAACTGTTTTTT,.,TRBV6-1,12,TRBJ1-4,once
CAWRMPTSGHYNEQFF,TGTGCCTGGAGGATGCCGACTAGCGGCCACTACAATGAGCAGTTCTTC,TRBD2,TRBV30,16,TRBJ2-1,.
CASSLDGGSETQYF,TGCGCCAGCAGCTTGGACGGGGGATCAGAGACCCAGTACTTC,.,TRBV5-1,14,TRBJ2-5,few
CASSAHNRENTEAFF,TGTGCCAGCAGTGCCCATAACAGGGAGAACACTGAAGCTTTCTTT,.,TRBV27,15,TRBJ1-1,.
CASCAAYNEQFF,TGTGCCAGCTGTGCGGCTTACAATGAGCAGTTCTTC,.,TRBV28,12,TRBJ2-1,.
CASTRGSGQGSYEQYF,TGTGCCAGTACCCGAGGTTCGGGACAGGGGAGTTACGAGCAGTACTTC,TRBD1,TRBV19,16,TRBJ2-7,.
CASTLGLLATGINEQFF,TGTGCCAGCACTTTGGGCTTACTAGCGACGGGGATAAATGAGCAGTTCTTC,TRBD2,TRBV2,17,TRBJ2-1,.
CASSSTGGSTDTQYF,TGTGCCAGCTCGTCCACAGGGGGTAGCACAGATACGCAGTATTTT,TRBD1,TRBV18,15,TRBJ2-3,.
CASQVGGGPLENTIYF,TGTGCCAGCCAAGTCGGCGGGGGACCCCTGGAAAACACCATATATTTT,.,TRBV18,16,TRBJ1-3,few
CASIPGTRGPSNYGYTF,TGTGCCAGCATTCCCGGGACAAGGGGGCCCTCTAACTATGGCTACACCTTC,.,TRBV21-1,17,TRBJ1-2,few
CASSLSGRRGTDTQYF,TGCGCCAGCAGCTTAAGCGGGAGGAGGGGCACAGATACGCAGTATTTT,TRBD2,TRBV5-1,16,TRBJ2-3,.
CASSPLGGSTEAFF,TGCGCCAGCAGCCCTCTTGGGGGCAGTACTGAAGCTTTCTTT,.,TRBV5-1,14,TRBJ1-1,.
CASSLAVAGELFF,TGCGCCAGCAGCTTGGCCGTCGCCGGGGAGCTGTTTTTT,.,TRBV5-1,13,TRBJ2-2,.
CASSPPRTGATYEQYF,TGTGCCAGCAGCCCCCCCCGGACAGGGGCTACCTACGAGCAGTACTTC,TRBD1,TRBV7-2,16,TRBJ2-7,.
CASSLAGGVVDEQYF,TGTGCCAGCAGCCTAGCGGGTGGGGTGGTGGACGAGCAGTACTTC,TRBD2,TRBV5-6,15,TRBJ2-7,.
CASRVLSFARVLQSYGYTF,TGTGCCAGCAGAGTCCTAAGCTTTGCCAGGGTCCTCCAATCCTATGGCTACACCTTC,.,TRBV28,19,TRBJ1-2,few
CASSQSMRAGANVLTF,TGTGCCAGCAGCCAATCGATGAGGGCTGGGGCCAACGTCCTGACTTTC,.,TRBV16,16,TRBJ2-6,few
CASSGGLAGAKYF,TGTGCCAGCAGTGGGGGACTAGCGGGAGCAAAGTACTTC,TRBD2,TRBV6-1,13,TRBJ2-7,.
CSANSGNTIYF,TGCAGCGCCAACTCTGGAAACACCATATATTTT,.,TRBV29-1,11,TRBJ1-3,.
CASSIQGANTEAFF,TGTGCCAGTAGTATACAAGGGGCGAACACTGAAGCTTTCTTT,.,TRBV19,14,TRBJ1-1,.
CATSKGGDYYGYTF,TGTGCCACCAGCAAAGGGGGGGACTACTATGGCTACACCTTC,.,TRBV19,14,TRBJ1-2,few
CASSLRQTEAFF,TGTGCCAGCAGCTTACGACAGACTGAAGCTTTCTTT,.,TRBV11-2,12,TRBJ1-1,.
CASTPRYDNEQFF,TGTGCCAGTACTCCCAGGTACGACAATGAGCAGTTCTTC,.,TRBV19,13,TRBJ2-1,.
CASSLVRATSGSTSDTQYF,TGTGCCAGCAGCTTAGTTAGGGCGACTAGCGGGAGCACGTCAGATACGCAGTATTTT,TRBD2,TRBV7-2,19,TRBJ2-3,few
CASSEYPGQVTGELFF,TGTGCCAGCAGTGAATACCCGGGACAGGTCACCGGGGAGCTGTTTTTT,TRBD1,TRBV6-4,16,TRBJ2-2,.
CASSESGVNQPQHF,TGCGCCAGCAGTGAGTCAGGGGTCAATCAGCCCCAGCATTTT,.,TRBV10-1,14,TRBJ1-5,.
CASSPTGVASYNEQFF,TGTGCCAGCAGCCCTACAGGGGTTGCGTCCTACAATGAGCAGTTCTTC,TRBD1,TRBV5-4,16,TRBJ2-1,.
CASRGQGLSYEQYF,TGCGCCAGCAGGGGACAGGGACTATCATACGAGCAGTACTTC,TRBD1,TRBV5-1,14,TRBJ2-7,.
CASSFAPDRANYGYTF,TGTGCCAGCAGTTTTGCCCCGGACAGGGCTAACTATGGCTACACCTTC,TRBD1,TRBV28,16,TRBJ1-2,.